The clone carrying this T cell receptor (beta chain) came up many times. What it binds is unknown. This entry comes from a study of regulatory T cells in long-lasting Graves disease. Time point indicated: persistent/refractory GD, antithyroid drugs over 5 years with positive TRAb. TCR sequences were obtained from RNA taken from PBMCs. Study observations and caveats: Persistent Graves' patients showed reduced TCR diversity versus newly diagnosed patients. The work looked only at peripheral blood and did not look at thyroid tissue. In persistent patients, shared public clonotypes (approximately 3,000) outnumbered those in new patients (nearly 1,000). TRBV28, TRBJ1-2 and TRBJ2-5 were favored in persistent disease.

The germline V gene encodes CDR1 MDHEN and CDR2 SYDVKM. Deletions cut 5 bases from V and 3 bases from J, with 14 bases between. The CDR3 runs 14 residues. Arm-PCR of CDR3 regions with iRepertoire HTBI primers generated TCR beta libraries. TCRdb ran MiXCR on the multiplex PCR reads and lists one entry per CDR3 protein. Among roughly 450,000 distinct CDR3 sequences listed, 20% were seen once. The sequencing here drew on peripheral blood mononuclear cells (PBMCs), taken when the disease was refractory, from a patient treated with antithyroid drugs. V usage is TRBV28 and J usage is TRBJ2-7; D is tentatively TRBD1 or TRBD2 (7 bases each). The sequence came from a female donor with Graves disease. CDR3 nucleotides: TGTGCCAGCAGTGCCCAGGGGGGGGACTACGAGCAGTACTTC. Translating it yields CASSAQGGDYEQYF.